The 3 T cell receptor beta chains listed next were all sequenced from one sample in a study of cytomegalovirus exposure and HLA in healthy donors. Primers: 60 Vbeta forward and 13 Jbeta reverse. The method was immunoSEQ multiplex PCR; TCRdb's version includes in-frame clones alone and lacks a portion of them. The sample includes roughly 160,000 clones, 65% to 90% of them seen just once. The material sequenced was PBMCs. The receptors here all came from a man aged 50 to 60 in good health and CMV-seropositive.

This chain links TRBV10-2 with TRBJ2-2; 8 bases agree with TRBD2. The J segment lost 7 bases and the V segment lost 9 bases, leaving 7 bases of the junction unmatched. The CDR3 runs to 13 residues. Germline V gene data show CDR1 as WSHSY and CDR2 as SAAADI. The CDR3: CASGLAPGGELFF. The CDR3 bases are TGCGCCAGTGGACTAGCTCCTGGCGGGGAGCTGTTTTTT.

The genes are TRBV7-2 and TRBJ2-7, with D unresolved. The germline gives CDR1 SGHTA, CDR2 FQGNSA. Trimming cost V 3 bases and J 0 bases, with 6 bases left between them. This CDR3 has 13 amino acids. CDR3 nucleotide sequence: TGTGCCAGCAGCTTTGAGGCCTCCTACGAGCAGTACTTC. Its translation is CASSFEASYEQYF.

The chain uses TRBV7-9 and TRBJ1-1; D not resolved. V lost 9 bases, J lost 4 bases, and 9 bases lay in between. Germline V lookup: CDR1 SEHNR, CDR2 FQNEAQ (reference sequence). This CDR3 spans 11 amino acids. Here the CDR3 DNA reads TGTGCCAGTGCATGGGCCACTGAAGCTTTCTTT. Amino acids: CASAWATEAFF.